This entry lists 18 T cell receptor beta chains sequenced from one sample in a study of cytomegalovirus exposure and HLA in healthy donors. PCR used 60 Vbeta primers and 13 Jbeta primers. The data were produced by immunoSEQ multiplex PCR, yet TCRdb's version contains in-frame clones alone and is incomplete. The sample data list approximately 110,000 clones. What was sequenced was PBMCs. Receptor source: a man aged 50 or older in good health and CMV-seronegative.

This chain joins TRBV6-6 and TRBJ2-7, with D perhaps matching TRBD2 (5 bases). Per the germline V gene, CDR1 is MNHNY and CDR2 is SVGAGI (reference sequence). V dropped 6 bases and J dropped 7 bases, with 16 bases sitting between them. The CDR3 runs to 13 residues. CDR3 sequence reads: CASRSSLANEQYF. CDR3 bases: TGTGCCAGCAGATCATCCCTAGCAAATGAGCAGTACTTC.

V and J are TRBV18 and TRBJ2-3; possible D gene TRBD2, 5 bases. This CDR3 region has 17 residues. The V end lost 3 bases, the J end lost 3 bases, and 19 bases lay between the germline ends. Germline V gene data show CDR1 as KGHSH and CDR2 as LQKENI. This CDR3 is CASSPLPKGSGTDTQYF. The CDR3 nucleotides read TGTGCCAGCTCACCGTTACCCAAAGGGAGCGGAACAGATACGCAGTATTTT.

This chain links TRBV14 with TRBJ1-2; D gene ambiguous. V lost 1 base and J 7 bases, leaving 13 bases between the germline ends. Germline CDR1 is SGHDN and CDR2 is FVKESK. The CDR3 is 14 residues long. The chain's CDR3 is CASSQGIRSGGYTF. CDR3 nucleotide sequence: TGTGCCAGCAGCCAAGGCATCCGATCGGGTGGCTACACCTTC.

The CDR3 sequence is CASSLQGRTEAFF. The CDR3 nucleotides read TGCGCCAGCAGCCTACAGGGTCGGACTGAAGCTTTCTTT. The rearrangement uses TRBV5-1 and TRBJ1-1; possibly TRBD1 for D (6 bases). The CDR3 spans 13 residues. V was shortened by 4 bases and J by 5 bases, with 12 bases between the two germline ends. The germline V gene encodes CDR1 SGHRS and CDR2 YFSETQ.

V gene TRBV6-5 combines with J gene TRBJ1-6; 10 nucleotides line up with TRBD1. From germline, CDR1 is MNHEY and CDR2 SVGAGI. Trimming at V came to 4 bases and at J to 10 bases, leaving 7 bases not matched to a gene. CDR3 length: 15 amino acids. The DNA of the CDR3 is TGTGCCAGCAGTTCGGCTGGACAGGGGGTGTCACCCCTCCACTTT. As protein: CASSSAGQGVSPLHF.

CDR3 DNA: TGTGCCAGCTCACCTAGCTCCGGGACAGGGGACAATGAGCAGTTCTTC. Its protein product is CASSPSSGTGDNEQFF. The gene calls are TRBV18 and TRBJ2-1; 10 bases match TRBD1. The CDR3 totals 16 residues. Germline CDR1 reads KGHSH; CDR2 reads LQKENI. J gave up 5 bases and V 3 bases, and 7 bases lay outside the gene matches.

The chain joins TRBV14 to TRBJ1-2; D unclear. Trimming stripped 4 bases from V and 4 bases from J, with 13 bases between. Germline lookup yields CDR1 SGHDN and CDR2 FVKESK. The CDR3 extends over 14 amino acids. This CDR3 is CASSPVPGGYGYTF. In DNA, the CDR3 is TGTGCCAGCAGCCCGGTGCCAGGAGGCTATGGCTACACCTTC.

The genes are TRBV4-3 and TRBJ2-1; D is unclear. The V gene's germline CDR1 is LGHNA and CDR2 YSLEER. This CDR3 has 16 residues. V lost 1 base, J lost 1 base, and 11 bases lay in between. This CDR3 reads CASSQGSQWSYNEQFF. The CDR3 bases are TGCGCCAGCAGCCAAGGGTCTCAGTGGTCCTACAATGAGCAGTTCTTC.

The V and J genes are TRBV4-2 and TRBJ2-7, with D possibly matching TRBD1 (6 bases). Per the germline V gene, CDR1 is LGHNA and CDR2 is YNFKEQ. Trimming cost V 0 bases and J 7 bases, with 13 bases left between them. This CDR3 has 14 residues. The CDR3 loop reads CASSQDRGLGEQYF. DNA of the CDR3: TGTGCCAGCAGCCAAGATAGGGGGTTGGGGGAGCAGTACTTC.

The V and J genes are TRBV12-5 and TRBJ2-3; no firm D call. The CDR3 loop spans 15 amino acids. The germline CDR1 and CDR2 sequences are LGHNT and FRNRAP. Deletions cut 0 bases from V and 2 bases from J, with 9 bases between. The CDR3: CASGLVSPLTDTQYF. The CDR3 DNA reads TGTGCTAGTGGTTTGGTATCTCCTCTCACAGATACGCAGTATTTT.

DNA for the CDR3: TGTGCCGTGCTTACAGGCTCCTACGAGCAGTACTTC. Protein sequence: CAVLTGSYEQYF. The V call is TRBV6-5, the J call TRBJ2-7; tentative D call: TRBD1 (5 bases). CDR1 is MNHEY, CDR2 SVGAGI, per germline. Trimming took off 11 bases at V and 0 bases at J, with 11 bases between the two ends. This CDR3 has 12 residues.

V gene TRBV19 combines with J gene TRBJ2-1; the D gene is possibly TRBD2 (6 bases). Germline-derived CDR1 and CDR2 are LNHDA and SQIVND (reference sequence). V lost 7 bases, J lost 6 bases, and 22 bases lay in between. The CDR3 has 16 residues. CDR3 coding DNA: TGTGCCAGTAATTTGAGGGGACCGCGGGGTGTCAATGAGCAGTTCTTC. Translating it yields CASNLRGPRGVNEQFF.

V usage is TRBV27 and J usage is TRBJ1-2; weak D call: TRBD1 (6 bases). The CDR3 is 15 residues long. Germline V gene data show CDR1 as MNHEY and CDR2 as SMNVEV (reference sequence). V lost 0 bases and J lost 4, with 12 bases in between. The CDR3 DNA is TGTGCCAGCAGTTTATCGAGTCAGGGGATCTATGGCTACACCTTC. Amino acid sequence: CASSLSSQGIYGYTF.

J is TRBJ1-1 and V is TRBV6-5; 10 nucleotides match TRBD1. The length of the CDR3 is 14 residues. In germline, CDR1 is MNHEY, CDR2 SVGAGI. Losses at the gene ends were 4 bases for V and 4 bases for J; bases not matched to a gene: 3. In DNA, the CDR3 is TGTGCCAGCAGTTCCGGGACAGGGGTCACTGAAGCTTTCTTT. Its protein is CASSSGTGVTEAFF.

The chain combines TRBV6-5 with TRBJ2-7, with TRBD1 matching 8 bases. After removal of 2 bases from V and 2 bases from J, the junction contained 5 bases not matched to a gene. The length of the CDR3 is 15 residues. Germline values: CDR1 MNHEY, CDR2 SVGAGI. CDR3 nucleotide sequence: TGTGCCAGCAGTTACCGACAGGGGATTACCTACGAGCAGTACTTC. This sequence encodes CASSYRQGITYEQYF.

This chain uses TRBV6-5 with TRBJ2-5; D gene ambiguous. Germline values: CDR1 MNHEY, CDR2 SVGAGI. This CDR3 has 13 amino acids. Deletions cut 7 bases from V and 7 bases from J, with 16 bases between. The CDR3: CASTDLVLGTQYF. The CDR3 bases are TGTGCCAGCACCGACCTAGTATTGGGGACCCAGTACTTC.

V and J are TRBV7-9 and TRBJ2-3; 7 bases line up with TRBD1. The CDR3 is 16 amino acids. Germline CDR1 SEHNR, CDR2 FQNEAQ (reference sequence). The ends lost 2 bases at V and 4 bases at J; junction bases unmatched: 9. The CDR3 spells CASSLSGTEGPDTQYF. The CDR3, as DNA: TGTGCCAGCAGCTTATCCGGGACAGAGGGACCAGATACGCAGTATTTT.

The V and J genes are TRBV13 and TRBJ1-1; the D gene is possibly TRBD1 (6 bases). The CDR3 is 15 residues long. From germline, CDR1 is PRHDT and CDR2 FYEKMQ (reference sequence). With 0 bases removed from V and 4 bases from J, the gap between germline ends came to 12 bases. CDR3 sequence: CASSLGGPGATEAFF. CDR3 bases: TGTGCCAGCAGCTTAGGGGGGCCAGGGGCCACTGAAGCTTTCTTT.